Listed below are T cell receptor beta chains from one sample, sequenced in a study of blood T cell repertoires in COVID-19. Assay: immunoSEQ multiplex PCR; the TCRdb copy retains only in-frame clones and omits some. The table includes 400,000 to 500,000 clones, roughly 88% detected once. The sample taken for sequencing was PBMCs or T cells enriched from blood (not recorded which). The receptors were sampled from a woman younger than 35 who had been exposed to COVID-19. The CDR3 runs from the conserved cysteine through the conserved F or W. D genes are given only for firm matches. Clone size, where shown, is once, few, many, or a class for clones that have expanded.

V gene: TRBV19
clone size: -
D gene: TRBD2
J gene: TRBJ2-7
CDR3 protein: CASHGGTSGTYEQYF
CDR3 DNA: TGTGCCAGCCATGGAGGGACTAGCGGGACCTACGAGCAGTACTTC

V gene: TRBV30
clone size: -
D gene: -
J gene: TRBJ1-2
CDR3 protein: CAWTGGYGYTF
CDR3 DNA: TGTGCCTGGACAGGCGGGTATGGCTACACCTTC

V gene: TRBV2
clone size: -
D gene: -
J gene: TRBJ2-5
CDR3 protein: CASKDREGQETQYF
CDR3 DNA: TGTGCCAGCAAGGACAGGGAGGGCCAAGAGACCCAGTACTTC

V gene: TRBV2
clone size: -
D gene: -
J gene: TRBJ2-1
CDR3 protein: CASRLAGYNEQFF
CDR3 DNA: TGTGCCAGCAGACTAGCAGGGTACAATGAGCAGTTCTTC

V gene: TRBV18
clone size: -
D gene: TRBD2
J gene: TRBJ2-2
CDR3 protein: CASSPPGLAGNTGELFF
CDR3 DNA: TGTGCCAGCTCACCTCCGGGACTAGCGGGGAACACCGGGGAGCTGTTTTTT

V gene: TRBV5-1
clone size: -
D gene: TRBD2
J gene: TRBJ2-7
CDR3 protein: CANTLTSGRFYEQYF
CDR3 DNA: TGCGCCAACACCCTCACTAGCGGGAGATTTTACGAGCAGTACTTC

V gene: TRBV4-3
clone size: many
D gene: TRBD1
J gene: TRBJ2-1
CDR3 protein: CASSLGDRGSYNEQFF
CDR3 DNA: TGCGCCAGCAGCCTCGGGGACAGAGGCTCCTACAATGAGCAGTTCTTC

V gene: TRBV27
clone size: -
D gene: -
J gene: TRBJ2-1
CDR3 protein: CARTNEQFF
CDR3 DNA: TGTGCCAGAACAAATGAGCAGTTCTTC

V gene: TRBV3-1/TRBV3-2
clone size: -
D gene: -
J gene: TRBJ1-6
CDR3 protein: CASSQVKAGSPLHF
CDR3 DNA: TGTGCCAGCAGCCAAGTCAAAGCGGGCTCACCCCTCCACTTT

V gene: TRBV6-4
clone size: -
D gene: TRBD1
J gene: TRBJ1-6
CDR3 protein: CASSTGARDSPLHF
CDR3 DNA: TGTGCCAGCAGTACAGGGGCTCGCGATTCACCCCTCCACTTT

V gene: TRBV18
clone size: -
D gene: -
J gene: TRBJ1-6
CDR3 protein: CASSPQQGSGDSPLHF
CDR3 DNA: TGTGCCAGCTCACCTCAACAGGGATCTGGGGATTCACCCCTCCACTTT

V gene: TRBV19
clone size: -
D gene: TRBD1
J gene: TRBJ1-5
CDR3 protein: CASLRGFNQPQHF
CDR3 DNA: TGTGCCAGCCTCAGGGGGTTCAATCAGCCCCAGCATTTT

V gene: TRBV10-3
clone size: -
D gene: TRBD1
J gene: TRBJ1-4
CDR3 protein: CAISETGTGGEKLFF
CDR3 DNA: TGTGCCATCAGTGAGACCGGGACAGGGGGTGAAAAACTGTTTTTT

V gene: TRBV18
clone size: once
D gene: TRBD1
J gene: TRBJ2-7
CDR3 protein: CASSPPRTGAYEQYF
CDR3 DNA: TGTGCCAGCTCACCTCCGAGGACAGGGGCCTACGAGCAGTACTTC

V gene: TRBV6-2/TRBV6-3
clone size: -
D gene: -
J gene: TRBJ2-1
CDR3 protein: CASSYRYSSYNEQFF
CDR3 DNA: TGTGCCAGCAGTTACAGGTACAGCTCCTACAATGAGCAGTTCTTC

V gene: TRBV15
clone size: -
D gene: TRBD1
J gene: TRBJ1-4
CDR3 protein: CATSRAGQGALYEKLFF
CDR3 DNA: TGTGCCACCAGCAGGGCCGGACAGGGGGCGCTTTATGAAAAACTGTTTTTT

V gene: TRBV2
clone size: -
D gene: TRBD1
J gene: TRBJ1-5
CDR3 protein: CASTPGQGNQPQHF
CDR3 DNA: TGTGCCAGCACTCCGGGACAGGGCAATCAGCCCCAGCATTTT

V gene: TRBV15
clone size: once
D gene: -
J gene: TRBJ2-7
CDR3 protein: CATSSDLALRFSYEQYF
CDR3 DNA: TGTGCCACCAGCAGTGACCTAGCCCTCCGCTTCTCCTACGAGCAGTACTTC

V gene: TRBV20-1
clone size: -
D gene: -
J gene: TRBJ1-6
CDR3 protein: CSASSYEGRRSPLHF
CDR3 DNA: TGCAGTGCTAGTTCCTATGAGGGTCGGCGTTCACCCCTCCACTTT

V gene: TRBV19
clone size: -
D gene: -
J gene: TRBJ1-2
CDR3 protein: CASSRGRSRPVDNYGYTF
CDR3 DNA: TGTGCCAGTAGTCGAGGGCGGAGCCGACCGGTTGATAACTATGGCTACACCTTC

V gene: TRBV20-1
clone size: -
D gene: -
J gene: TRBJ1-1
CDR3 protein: CSASPGPTEAFF
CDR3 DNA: TGCAGTGCTAGTCCGGGTCCCACTGAAGCTTTCTTT

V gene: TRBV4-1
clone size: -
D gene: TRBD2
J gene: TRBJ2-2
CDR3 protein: CASSLGLAGSTGELFF
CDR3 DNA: TGCGCCAGCAGCCTAGGACTAGCGGGTAGCACCGGGGAGCTGTTTTTT

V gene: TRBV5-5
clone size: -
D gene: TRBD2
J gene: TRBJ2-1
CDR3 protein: CASSPVFAGGSNEQFF
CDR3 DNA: TGTGCCAGCAGCCCGGTTTTCGCGGGAGGGAGCAATGAGCAGTTCTTC

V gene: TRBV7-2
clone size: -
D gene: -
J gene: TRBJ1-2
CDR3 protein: CASSLEGGASGYTF
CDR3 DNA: TGTGCCAGCAGCTTAGAGGGGGGGGCTTCTGGCTACACCTTC

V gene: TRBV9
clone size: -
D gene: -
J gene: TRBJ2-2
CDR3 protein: CASSVGGLNTGELFF
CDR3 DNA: TGTGCCAGCAGCGTGGGGGGATTAAACACCGGGGAGCTGTTTTTT

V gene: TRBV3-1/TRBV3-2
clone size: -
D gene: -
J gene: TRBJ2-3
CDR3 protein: CASSQGGVLALGITQYF
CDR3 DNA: TGTGCCAGCAGCCAAGGGGGGGTGTTAGCGTTGGGGATTACGCAGTATTTT

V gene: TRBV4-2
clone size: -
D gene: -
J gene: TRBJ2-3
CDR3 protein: CASSPTGSAGSTDTQYF
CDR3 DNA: TGTGCCAGCAGCCCCACGGGGTCCGCGGGAAGCACAGATACGCAGTATTTT

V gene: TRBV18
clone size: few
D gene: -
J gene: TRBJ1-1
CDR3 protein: CASSKEVAVAFF
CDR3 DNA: TGTGCCAGCTCAAAGGAGGTAGCGGTGGCTTTCTTT

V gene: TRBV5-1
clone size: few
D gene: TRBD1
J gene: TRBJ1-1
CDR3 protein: CASSSGQYTEAFF
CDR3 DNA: TGCGCCAGCAGCTCGGGACAGTACACTGAAGCTTTCTTT

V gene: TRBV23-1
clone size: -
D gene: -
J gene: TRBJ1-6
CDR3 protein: CASSPGHSYNSPLHF
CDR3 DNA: TGCGCCAGCAGTCCGGGACACAGCTATAATTCACCCCTCCACTTT

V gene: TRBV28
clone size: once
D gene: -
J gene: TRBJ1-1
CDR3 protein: CASSLSGLLNTEAFF
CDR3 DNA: TGTGCCAGCAGTTTATCGGGGTTATTAAACACTGAAGCTTTCTTT

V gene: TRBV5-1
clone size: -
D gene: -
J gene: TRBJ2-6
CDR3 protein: CASSLLQGSGANVLTF
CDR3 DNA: TGCGCCAGCAGCCTACTCCAGGGCTCTGGGGCCAACGTCCTGACTTTC

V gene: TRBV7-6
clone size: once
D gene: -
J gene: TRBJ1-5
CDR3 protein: CASSLGGGSNQPQHF
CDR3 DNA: TGTGCCAGCAGCTTAGGGGGCGGTAGCAATCAGCCCCAGCATTTT

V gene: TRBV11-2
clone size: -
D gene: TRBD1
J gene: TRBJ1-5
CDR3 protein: CASSRDRTSQPQHF
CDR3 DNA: TGTGCCAGCAGCCGGGACAGGACCAGTCAGCCCCAGCATTTT

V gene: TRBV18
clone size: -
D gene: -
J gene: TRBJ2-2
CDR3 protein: CASSLNTYRTGELFF
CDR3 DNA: TGTGCCAGCTCACTAAACACATACCGCACCGGGGAGCTGTTTTTT

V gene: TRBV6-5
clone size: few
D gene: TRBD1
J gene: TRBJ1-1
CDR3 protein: CASSYSIIQGTEAFF
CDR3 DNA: TGTGCCAGCAGTTACTCGATCATACAGGGGACCGAAGCTTTCTTT